This T cell receptor beta chain was captured by sequencing in a study of blood T cell repertoires in COVID-19. With 9 bases clipped from V and 1 base from J, the junction kept 9 bases outside the gene matches. The CDR3 runs to 16 residues. The V gene's germline CDR1 is KGHDR and CDR2 SFDVKD. TCRdb's table, derived via immunoSEQ multiplex PCR, lists solely in-frame clones and lacks some. Altogether about 210,000 clones are present, approximately 80% being singletons, with the ten largest covering roughly 4.3%. Only one count was recorded for this clone. The receptor comes from a man between 25 and 39 years old with acute COVID-19. The source material was PBMCs or T cells enriched from blood (not recorded which). This chain joins TRBV24-1 and TRBJ2-2; TRBD1 agrees at 8 bases. The CDR3 region is CATRGTGTGNTGELFF. The CDR3 region has the DNA TGTGCCACCCGGGGTACCGGGACAGGGAACACCGGGGAGCTGTTTTTT.